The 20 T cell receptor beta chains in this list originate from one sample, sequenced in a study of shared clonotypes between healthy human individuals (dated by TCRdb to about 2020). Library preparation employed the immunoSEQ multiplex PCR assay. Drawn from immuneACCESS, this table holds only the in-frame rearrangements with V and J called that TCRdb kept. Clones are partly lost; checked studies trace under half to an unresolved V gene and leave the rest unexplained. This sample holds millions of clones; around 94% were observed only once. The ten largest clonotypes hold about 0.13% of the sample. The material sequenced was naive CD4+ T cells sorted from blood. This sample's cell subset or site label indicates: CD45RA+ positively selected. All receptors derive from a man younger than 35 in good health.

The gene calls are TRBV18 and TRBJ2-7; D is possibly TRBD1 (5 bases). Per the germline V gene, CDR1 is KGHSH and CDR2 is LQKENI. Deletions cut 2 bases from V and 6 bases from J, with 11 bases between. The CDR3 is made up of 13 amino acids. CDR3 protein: CASSPETVSEQYF. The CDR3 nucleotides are TGTGCCAGCTCACCAGAGACAGTGTCCGAGCAGTACTTC.

DNA for the CDR3: TGTGCCTGGAATGGAGGGGTGGGCACTGAAGCTTTCTTT. It is translated as CAWNGGVGTEAFF. The genes are TRBV30 and TRBJ1-1; possibly TRBD1 for D (5 bases). V lost 4 bases, J lost 4 bases, and 13 bases lay in between. The CDR3 covers 13 residues. Germline V gene data show CDR1 as GTSNPN and CDR2 as SVGIG (reference sequence). Complete variable domain (other parts from reference TRBV30 and TRBJ1-1): SQTIHQWPATLVQPVGSPLSLECTVEGTSNPNLYWYRQAAGRGLQLLFYSVGIGQISSEVPQNLSASRPQDRQFILSSKKLLLSDSGFYLCAWNGGVGTEAFFGQGTRLTVV.

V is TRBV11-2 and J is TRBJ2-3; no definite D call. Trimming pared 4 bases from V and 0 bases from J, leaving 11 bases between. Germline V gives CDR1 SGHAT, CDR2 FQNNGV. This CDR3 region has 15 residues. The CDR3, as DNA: TGTGCCAGCAGCTCACGAACGACTAGCACAGATACGCAGTATTTT. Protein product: CASSSRTTSTDTQYF.

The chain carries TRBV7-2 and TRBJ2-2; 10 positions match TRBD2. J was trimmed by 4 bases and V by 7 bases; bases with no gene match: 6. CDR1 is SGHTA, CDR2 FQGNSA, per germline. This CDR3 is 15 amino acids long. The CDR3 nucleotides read TGTGCCAGCATCCTCCTAGCGGGAGTCACCGGGGAGCTGTTTTTT. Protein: CASILLAGVTGELFF.

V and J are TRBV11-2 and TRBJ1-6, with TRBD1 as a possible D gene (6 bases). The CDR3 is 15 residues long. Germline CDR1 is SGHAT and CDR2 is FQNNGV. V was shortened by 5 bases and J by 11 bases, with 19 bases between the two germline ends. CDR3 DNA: TGTGCCAGCAGCCCGACGGGGTTACAGGGACCACCCCTCCACTTT. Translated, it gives CASSPTGLQGPPLHF.

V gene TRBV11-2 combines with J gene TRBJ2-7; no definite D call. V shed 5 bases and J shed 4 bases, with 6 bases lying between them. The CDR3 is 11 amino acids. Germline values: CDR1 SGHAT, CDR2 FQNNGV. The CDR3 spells CASSPKYEQYF. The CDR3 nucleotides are TGTGCCAGCAGCCCGAAATACGAGCAGTACTTC.

CDR3 DNA sequence: TGTGCCAGCAGCTTAGTCAGGGGGCAAGAACAGCCCCAGCATTTT. It encodes CASSLVRGQEQPQHF. The chain has TRBV7-9 and TRBJ1-5, with 8 bases fitting TRBD1. CDR3 length: 15 amino acids. Germline values: CDR1 SEHNR, CDR2 FQNEAQ (reference sequence). The V and J ends lost 1 base and 7 bases, in that order; junction bases with no gene match: 6.

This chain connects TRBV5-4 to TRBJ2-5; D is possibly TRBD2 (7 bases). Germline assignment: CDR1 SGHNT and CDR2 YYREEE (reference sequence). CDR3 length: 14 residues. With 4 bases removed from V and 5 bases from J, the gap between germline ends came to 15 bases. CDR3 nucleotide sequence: TGTGCCAGCAGCCTGAAGGGGGGGCCCGAGACCCAGTACTTC. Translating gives CASSLKGGPETQYF.

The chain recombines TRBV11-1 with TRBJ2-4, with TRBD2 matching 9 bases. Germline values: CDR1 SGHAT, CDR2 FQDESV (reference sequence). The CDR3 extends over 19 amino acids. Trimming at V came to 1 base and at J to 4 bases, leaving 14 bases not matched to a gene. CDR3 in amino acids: CASSLVSWLAGDLKNIQYF. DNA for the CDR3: TGTGCCAGCAGCTTAGTTTCCTGGTTAGCGGGGGACCTGAAAAACATTCAGTACTTC.

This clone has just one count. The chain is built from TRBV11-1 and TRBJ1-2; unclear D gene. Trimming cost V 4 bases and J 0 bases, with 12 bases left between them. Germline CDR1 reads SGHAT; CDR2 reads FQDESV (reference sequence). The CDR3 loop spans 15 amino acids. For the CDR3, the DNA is TGTGCCAGCAGCTCACCCGACACGTCTAACTATGGCTACACCTTC. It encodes CASSSPDTSNYGYTF.

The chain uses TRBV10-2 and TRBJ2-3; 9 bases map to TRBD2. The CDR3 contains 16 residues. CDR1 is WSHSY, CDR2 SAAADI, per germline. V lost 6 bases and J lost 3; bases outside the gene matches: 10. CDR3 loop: CASRLAGAGATDTQYF. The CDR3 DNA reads TGCGCCAGCAGATTAGCGGGGGCCGGGGCTACAGATACGCAGTATTTT.

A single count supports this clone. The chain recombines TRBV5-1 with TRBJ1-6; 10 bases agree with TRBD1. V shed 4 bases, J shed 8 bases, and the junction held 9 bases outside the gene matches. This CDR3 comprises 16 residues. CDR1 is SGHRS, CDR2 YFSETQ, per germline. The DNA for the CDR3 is TGCGCCAGCAGCCTGGACAGGGGGAAGAATGATTCACCCCTCCACTTT. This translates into CASSLDRGKNDSPLHF.

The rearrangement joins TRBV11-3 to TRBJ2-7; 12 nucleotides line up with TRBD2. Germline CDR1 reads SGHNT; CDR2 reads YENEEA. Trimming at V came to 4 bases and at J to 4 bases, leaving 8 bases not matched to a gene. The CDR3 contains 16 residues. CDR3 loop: CASSSPSTSGRYEQYF. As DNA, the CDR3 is TGTGCCAGCAGCTCCCCCTCGACTAGCGGGAGATACGAGCAGTACTTC.

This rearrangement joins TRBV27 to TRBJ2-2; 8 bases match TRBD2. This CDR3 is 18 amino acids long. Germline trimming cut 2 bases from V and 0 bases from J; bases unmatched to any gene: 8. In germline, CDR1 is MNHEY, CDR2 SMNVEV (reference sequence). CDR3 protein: CASSLRRGANTNTGELFF. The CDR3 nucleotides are TGTGCCAGCAGTTTACGGCGGGGGGCAAACACGAACACCGGGGAGCTGTTTTTT.

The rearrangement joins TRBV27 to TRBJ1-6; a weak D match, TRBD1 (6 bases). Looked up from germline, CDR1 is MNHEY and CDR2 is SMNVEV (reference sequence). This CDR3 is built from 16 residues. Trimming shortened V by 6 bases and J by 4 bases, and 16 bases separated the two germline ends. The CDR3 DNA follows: TGTGCCAGCAGAATGACAGGTGTCGAGTATAATTCACCCCTCCACTTT. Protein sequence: CASRMTGVEYNSPLHF.

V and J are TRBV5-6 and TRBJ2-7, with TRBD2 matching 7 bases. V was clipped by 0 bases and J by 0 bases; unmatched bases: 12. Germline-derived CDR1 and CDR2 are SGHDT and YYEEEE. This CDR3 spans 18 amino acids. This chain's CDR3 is CASSLASGVFYPSYEQYF. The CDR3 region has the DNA TGTGCCAGCAGCTTGGCTAGCGGAGTATTTTACCCCTCCTACGAGCAGTACTTC.

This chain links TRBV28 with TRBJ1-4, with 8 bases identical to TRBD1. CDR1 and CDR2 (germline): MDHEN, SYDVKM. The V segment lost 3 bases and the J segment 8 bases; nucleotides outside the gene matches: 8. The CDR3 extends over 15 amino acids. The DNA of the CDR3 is TGTGCCAGCAGTTTGCCGGACAGGGCGCGGGAAAAACTGTTTTTT. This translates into CASSLPDRAREKLFF.

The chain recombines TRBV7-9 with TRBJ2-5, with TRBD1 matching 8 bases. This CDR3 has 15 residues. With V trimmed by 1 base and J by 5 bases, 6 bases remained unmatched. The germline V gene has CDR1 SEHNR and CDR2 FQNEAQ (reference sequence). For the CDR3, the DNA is TGTGCCAGCAGCTTAGGTAGCAGGGGGCCGGAGACCCAGTACTTC. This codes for CASSLGSRGPETQYF.

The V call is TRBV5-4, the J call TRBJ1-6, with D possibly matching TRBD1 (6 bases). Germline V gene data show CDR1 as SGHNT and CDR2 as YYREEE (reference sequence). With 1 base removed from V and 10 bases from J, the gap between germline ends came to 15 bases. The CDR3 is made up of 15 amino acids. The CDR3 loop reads CASSLLGGKGSPLHF. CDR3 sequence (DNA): TGTGCCAGCAGCTTGCTAGGGGGTAAGGGGTCACCCCTCCACTTT. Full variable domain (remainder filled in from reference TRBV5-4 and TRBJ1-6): ETGVTQSPTHLIKTRGQQVTLRCSSQSGHNTVSWYQQALGQGPQFIFQYYREEENGRGNFPPRFSGLQFPNYSSELNVNALELDDSALYLCASSLLGGKGSPLHFGNGTRLTVT.

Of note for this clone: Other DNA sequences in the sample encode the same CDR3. The CDR3 region has the DNA TGTGCCAGCAGCTACAGTAGCTCTGGAAACACCATATATTTT. Translated: CASSYSSSGNTIYF. J is TRBJ1-3 and V is TRBV6-5, with D unresolved. The CDR3 covers 14 residues. The ends were cut back, 6 bases at V and 0 bases at J, with 9 bases in the middle. CDR1 and CDR2 (germline): MNHEY, SVGAGI.